This T cell receptor (beta chain) was retrieved from a study of blood T cell repertoires in COVID-19. Background on the study: Both acute and convalescent COVID-19 samples were obtained from the United States, Italy and Spain. The cDNA or gDNA used as material had been derived from T cells, B-cell-depleted T cells, or PBMCs.

Original processing methods: Amplification from reference gene primers served as the basis for estimated nucleated cell counts. Method: immunoSEQ multiplex PCR; TCRdb's copy keeps in-frame clones and lacks some. D and trimming come from the DNA, and the V and J calls and clone size come from that table. The sample has 190,000 or so clones; roughly 89% are singletons. The CDR3 runs 15 residues. CDR1 is KGHDR and CDR2 is SFDVKD in the germline V gene. V gave up 4 bases and J gave up 5 bases; unmatched junction bases: 4. The rearrangement joins TRBV24-1 to TRBJ2-1, with 10 bases aligning to TRBD1. This receptor was taken from a man between 40 and 49 years old with acute or convalescent COVID-19. The sample consisted of peripheral blood. CDR3 in amino acids: CATSDTGTGDNEQFF. For the CDR3, the DNA is TGTGCCACCAGTGACACCGGGACAGGGGACAATGAGCAGTTCTTC.